Shown below are 22 T cell receptor beta chains from a single sample sequenced in a study of cytomegalovirus exposure and HLA in healthy donors. Profiling relied on immunoSEQ multiplex PCR, and the TCRdb table lists in-frame clones only, not all of them. The table lists 130,000 or so clones, roughly nine tenths of them singletons. The sample consisted of PBMCs. These receptors were taken from a man between 25 and 39 years old in good health and CMV-seronegative.

V gene TRBV5-6 combines with J gene TRBJ1-5; D remains unclear. V lost 0 bases and J lost 3, with 7 bases in between. The CDR3 covers 14 residues. Germline V gene data show CDR1 as SGHDT and CDR2 as YYEEEE. Here the CDR3 DNA reads TGTGCCAGCAGCTTGGCCCAGGCCAATCAGCCCCAGCATTTT. Protein product: CASSLAQANQPQHF. Variable domain in full (rest from reference TRBV5-6 and TRBJ1-5): DAGVTQSPTHLIKTRGQQVTLRCSPKSGHDTVSWYQQALGQGPQFIFQYYEEEERQRGNFPDRFSGHQFPNYSSELNVNALLLGDSALYLCASSLAQANQPQHFGDGTRLSIL.

V usage is TRBV7-2 and J usage is TRBJ1-6; D unresolved. CDR1 and CDR2 (germline): SGHTA, FQGNSA. This CDR3 comprises 13 residues. V lost 8 bases and J lost 6, with 11 bases in between. The CDR3 bases are TGTGCCAGCGGCCCAGGACTTAATTCACCCCTCCACTTT. This gives the protein CASGPGLNSPLHF.

In its sample, this clone was seen once. The chain couples TRBV28 to TRBJ1-1, with a weak D call TRBD1 (5 bases). V was shortened by 3 bases and J by 4 bases, with 12 bases between the two germline ends. Per germline, CDR1 MDHEN and CDR2 SYDVKM. This CDR3 has 14 residues. CDR3 in DNA: TGTGCCAGCAGTTTGGACATCTATTTCACTGAAGCTTTCTTT. Protein product: CASSLDIYFTEAFF. The entire variable domain, with the rest obtained from reference TRBV28 and TRBJ1-1, is as follows: DVKVTQSSRYLVKRTGEKVFLECVQDMDHENMFWYRQDPGLGLRLIYFSYDVKMKEKGDIPEGYSVSREKKERFSLILESASTNQTSMYLCASSLDIYFTEAFFGQGTRLTVV.

The chain has TRBV7-2 and TRBJ1-1; D unresolved. This CDR3 comprises 14 residues. The V end lost 1 base, the J end lost 0 bases, and 6 bases lay between the germline ends. From germline, CDR1 is SGHTA and CDR2 FQGNSA. CDR3 residues: CASSLGRLNTEAFF. CDR3 bases: TGTGCCAGCAGCTTAGGCAGATTGAACACTGAAGCTTTCTTT.

The V and J genes are TRBV4-1 and TRBJ1-2, with D uncertain. The CDR3 spans 14 residues. V lost 1 base and J 7 bases, leaving 13 bases between the germline ends. CDR1 is MGHRA and CDR2 is YSYEKL in the germline V gene. The CDR3 reads CASSQGVEGSGYTF. The CDR3 DNA is TGCGCCAGCAGCCAAGGAGTGGAGGGATCTGGCTACACCTTC.

There are a few counts of this clone. The rearrangement joins TRBV4-2 to TRBJ2-7, with 8 bases lining up with TRBD1. CDR1 LGHNA and CDR2 YNFKEQ come from the germline V gene. The junction had 9 bases not matched to a gene; V was cut back by 1 base and J by 7 bases. CDR3 length equals 15 residues. The CDR3 bases are TGTGCCAGCAGCCAAGTTGGCAGGGGGCCCGGGGAGCAGTACTTC. Translation: CASSQVGRGPGEQYF.

V usage is TRBV7-8 and J usage is TRBJ2-7; possibly TRBD1 for D (5 bases). Germline V gives CDR1 SGHVS, CDR2 FQNEAQ. The V gene lost 1 base and the J gene lost 2 bases, with 9 bases spanning the gap. The CDR3 runs to 14 residues. The CDR3 sequence: CASSLVQGTYEQYF. CDR3 DNA: TGTGCCAGCAGCTTAGTTCAGGGAACCTACGAGCAGTACTTC. The complete variable domain, with remaining parts taken from reference TRBV7-8 and TRBJ2-7, reads GAGVSQSPRYKVAKRGQDVALRCDPISGHVSLFWYQQALGQGPEFLTYFQNEAQLDKSGLPSDRFFAERPEGSVSTLKIQRTQQEDSAVYLCASSLVQGTYEQYFGPGTRLTVT.

This clone was picked up a small number of times. The chain couples TRBV2 to TRBJ1-6, with unresolved D. The CDR3 consists of 12 residues. Germline CDR1 reads SNHLY; CDR2 reads FYNNEI. Trimming shortened V by 8 bases and J by 7 bases, and 9 bases separated the two germline ends. CDR3 DNA sequence: TGTGCCAGCTCCGTGTCGAATTCACCCCTCCACTTT. This sequence encodes CASSVSNSPLHF.

A single count supports this clone. V is TRBV2 and J is TRBJ1-2, with 10 bases that match TRBD1. J lost 8 bases, V lost 6 bases, and 9 bases had no gene match. Germline V lookup: CDR1 SNHLY, CDR2 FYNNEI. The CDR3 totals 14 residues. CDR3 nucleotides: TGTGCCAGCAGATGGGACAGGGGTCCCTCCGGCTACACCTTC. It is translated as CASRWDRGPSGYTF. The complete variable domain, with remaining parts taken from reference TRBV2 and TRBJ1-2, reads EPEVTQTPSHQVTQMGQEVILRCVPISNHLYFYWYRQILGQKVEFLVSFYNNEISEKSEIFDDQFSVERPDGSNFTLKIRSTKLEDSAMYFCASRWDRGPSGYTFGSGTRLTVV.

The gene calls are TRBV10-2 and TRBJ2-1; D may be TRBD2 (6 bases). This CDR3 spans 18 amino acids. Germline lookup yields CDR1 WSHSY and CDR2 SAAADI. V was clipped by 3 bases and J by 9 bases, with 27 bases between them. The CDR3 here is CASSEDRGTALGIGEQFF. The CDR3 DNA sequence: TGCGCCAGCAGTGAAGATCGGGGGACCGCCCTAGGGATTGGTGAGCAGTTCTTC.

The V gene is TRBV29-1, the J gene TRBJ1-2; the D gene is possibly TRBD1 (6 bases). The V and J ends lost 3 bases and 8 bases respectively, with 13 bases between them. The CDR3 has 12 residues. CDR1 and CDR2 from the germline V gene are SQVTM and ANQGSEA. CDR3 in amino acids: CSVDPFRGGYTF. In DNA, the CDR3 is TGCAGCGTTGACCCCTTCAGGGGAGGCTACACCTTC.

The chain combines TRBV6-1 with TRBJ2-2, with a possible D match to TRBD2 (6 bases). Between the trimmed V and J ends, which lost 4 bases and 7 bases, there was a span of 13 bases. The CDR3 contains 14 residues. Germline lookup yields CDR1 MNHNS and CDR2 SASEGT. The CDR3 spells CASSVLGGNGELFF. The CDR3 DNA is TGTGCCAGCAGTGTTTTGGGGGGAAACGGGGAGCTGTTTTTT.

This chain joins TRBV5-4 and TRBJ2-7, with TRBD2 matching over 9 bases. This CDR3 region has 14 residues. Germline assignment: CDR1 SGHNT and CDR2 YYREEE (reference sequence). The V and J ends lost 4 bases and 2 bases, in that order; junction bases with no gene match: 4. The chain's CDR3 is CASSPRGGAYEQYF. The CDR3 DNA is TGTGCCAGCAGCCCGCGGGGGGGGGCCTACGAGCAGTACTTC.

The chain recombines TRBV5-1 with TRBJ2-7, with D tentatively TRBD2 (5 bases). Trimming pared 0 bases from V and 3 bases from J, leaving 10 bases between. Per the germline V gene, CDR1 is SGHRS and CDR2 is YFSETQ. The CDR3 runs 14 residues. CDR3 sequence (DNA): TGCGCCAGCAGCTTGGGGCAGGACTTCTACGAGCAGTACTTC. Residues: CASSLGQDFYEQYF.

This rearrangement joins TRBV28 to TRBJ1-4; the match to TRBD1 covers 10 bases. The CDR3 runs to 15 residues. The V and J ends lost 5 bases and 11 bases, in that order; junction bases with no gene match: 11. Germline CDR1 MDHEN, CDR2 SYDVKM. CDR3 coding DNA: TGTGCCAGCAGTCTTTTCGGGACAGGGGACGGGAAACTGTTTTTT. Amino acid sequence: CASSLFGTGDGKLFF.

The V and J genes are TRBV6-5 and TRBJ1-1; D gene uncertain. The V and J ends lost 2 bases and 7 bases respectively, with 14 bases between them. Germline V gene lookup returns CDR1 MNHEY and CDR2 SVGAGI. The CDR3 has 14 amino acids. The chain's CDR3 is CASSYARSGREAFF. The CDR3 nucleotides are TGTGCCAGCAGTTACGCCCGGAGCGGCCGTGAAGCTTTCTTT.

This rearrangement joins TRBV7-3 to TRBJ2-1; perhaps TRBD2 as D (7 bases). The length of the CDR3 is 15 residues. V was clipped by 2 bases and J by 7 bases, with 15 bases between them. CDR1 and CDR2 from the germline V gene are SGHTA and FQGTGA. CDR3 protein: CASSLAGANGNEQFF. CDR3 in DNA: TGTGCCAGCAGCTTAGCGGGGGCGAATGGGAATGAGCAGTTCTTC.

The genes are TRBV5-6 and TRBJ1-4; no definite D call. V lost 0 bases and J lost 11, with 17 bases in between. Looked up from germline, CDR1 is SGHDT and CDR2 is YYEEEE. The CDR3 sequence is 15 residues long. CDR3 loop: CASSLAVEGMGKLFF. CDR3 DNA sequence: TGTGCCAGCAGCTTGGCCGTGGAGGGTATGGGGAAACTGTTTTTT.

The chain is built from TRBV4-1 and TRBJ1-2; possible D gene TRBD1, 5 bases. Trimming removed 0 bases at V and 3 bases at J, with 11 bases between. The CDR3 is made up of 15 amino acids. Germline V lookup: CDR1 MGHRA, CDR2 YSYEKL. The CDR3 region is CASSQDGVGDYGYTF. In DNA form, the CDR3 reads TGCGCCAGCAGCCAAGATGGGGTAGGGGACTATGGCTACACCTTC.

The rearrangement links TRBV7-9 to TRBJ2-3; 9 bases line up with TRBD1. Trimming removed 5 bases from V and 4 bases from J; junction bases left unmatched: 4. Germline assignment: CDR1 SEHNR and CDR2 FQNEAQ (reference sequence). CDR3 length equals 14 residues. CDR3 in DNA: TGTGCCAGCAGCCGGGACAGGGAGCCAGATACGCAGTATTTT. Translated: CASSRDREPDTQYF.

This chain joins TRBV5-5 and TRBJ1-6; D perhaps matches TRBD1 (5 bases). Per germline, CDR1 SGHKS and CDR2 YYEKEE (reference sequence). The CDR3 loop spans 15 amino acids. The germline V and J ends were trimmed by 0 bases and 9 bases, with 13 bases remaining between them. CDR3 DNA sequence: TGTGCCAGCAGCTTGGCCTTGACAGTTCGTTCACCCCTCCACTTT. Its protein product is CASSLALTVRSPLHF.

The rearrangement links TRBV6-1 to TRBJ2-4, with 7 bases that match TRBD1. The CDR3 loop spans 13 amino acids. Germline V lookup: CDR1 MNHNS, CDR2 SASEGT. V was pared by 8 bases and J by 4 bases, with 5 bases of the junction left unmatched. CDR3: CASEGAGKNIQYF. The CDR3, as DNA: TGTGCCAGCGAGGGGGCTGGAAAAAACATTCAGTACTTC.